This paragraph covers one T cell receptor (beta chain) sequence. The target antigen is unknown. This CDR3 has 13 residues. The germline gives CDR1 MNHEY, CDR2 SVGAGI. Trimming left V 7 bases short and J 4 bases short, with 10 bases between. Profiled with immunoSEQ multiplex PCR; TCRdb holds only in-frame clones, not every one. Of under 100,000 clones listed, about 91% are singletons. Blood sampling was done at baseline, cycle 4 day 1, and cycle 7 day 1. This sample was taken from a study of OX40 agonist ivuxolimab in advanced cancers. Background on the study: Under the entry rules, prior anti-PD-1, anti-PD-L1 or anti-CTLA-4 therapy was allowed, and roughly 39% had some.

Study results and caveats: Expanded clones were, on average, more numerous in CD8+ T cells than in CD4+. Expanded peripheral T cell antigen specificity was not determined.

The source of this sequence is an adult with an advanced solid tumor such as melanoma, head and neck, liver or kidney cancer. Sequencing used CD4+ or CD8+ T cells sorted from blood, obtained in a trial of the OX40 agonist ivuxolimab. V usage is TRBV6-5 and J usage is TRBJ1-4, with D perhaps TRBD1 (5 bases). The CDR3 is CASTRGLNEKLFF. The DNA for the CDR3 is TGTGCCAGCACTCGGGGCCTTAATGAAAAACTGTTTTTT.